The clone carrying this T cell receptor (beta chain) was counted a single time. Its antigen is still unknown. The data are from a study of identical twins. Study-level results: Zero-insertion results could be subject to partial confounding by invariant MAIT and iNKT cells. In beta out-of-frame sequences, the excess sharing between twins was weaker.

TCRdb analysed the 5' RACE reads with MiXCR anew, one entry per CDR3 protein. The data hold around 530,000 distinct CDR3 sequences, with 13% to 15% observed a single time. Every sampled donor was Caucasian and healthy. From germline, CDR1 is SGHTA and CDR2 FQGNSA. There are 13 residues in the CDR3. V lost 4 bases and J lost 3, with 10 bases in between. These sequences were also reported in another study, on yellow fever vaccine responses in identical twins.

This clonotype was sampled from a woman between 18 and 30 years old in good health. The chain uses TRBV7-2 and TRBJ2-7; no clear D gene. Material: CD4+ T cells sorted from blood. CDR3 sequence reads: CASSSPPVYEQYF. The CDR3, as DNA: TGTGCCAGCAGCTCACCACCCGTCTACGAGCAGTACTTC.